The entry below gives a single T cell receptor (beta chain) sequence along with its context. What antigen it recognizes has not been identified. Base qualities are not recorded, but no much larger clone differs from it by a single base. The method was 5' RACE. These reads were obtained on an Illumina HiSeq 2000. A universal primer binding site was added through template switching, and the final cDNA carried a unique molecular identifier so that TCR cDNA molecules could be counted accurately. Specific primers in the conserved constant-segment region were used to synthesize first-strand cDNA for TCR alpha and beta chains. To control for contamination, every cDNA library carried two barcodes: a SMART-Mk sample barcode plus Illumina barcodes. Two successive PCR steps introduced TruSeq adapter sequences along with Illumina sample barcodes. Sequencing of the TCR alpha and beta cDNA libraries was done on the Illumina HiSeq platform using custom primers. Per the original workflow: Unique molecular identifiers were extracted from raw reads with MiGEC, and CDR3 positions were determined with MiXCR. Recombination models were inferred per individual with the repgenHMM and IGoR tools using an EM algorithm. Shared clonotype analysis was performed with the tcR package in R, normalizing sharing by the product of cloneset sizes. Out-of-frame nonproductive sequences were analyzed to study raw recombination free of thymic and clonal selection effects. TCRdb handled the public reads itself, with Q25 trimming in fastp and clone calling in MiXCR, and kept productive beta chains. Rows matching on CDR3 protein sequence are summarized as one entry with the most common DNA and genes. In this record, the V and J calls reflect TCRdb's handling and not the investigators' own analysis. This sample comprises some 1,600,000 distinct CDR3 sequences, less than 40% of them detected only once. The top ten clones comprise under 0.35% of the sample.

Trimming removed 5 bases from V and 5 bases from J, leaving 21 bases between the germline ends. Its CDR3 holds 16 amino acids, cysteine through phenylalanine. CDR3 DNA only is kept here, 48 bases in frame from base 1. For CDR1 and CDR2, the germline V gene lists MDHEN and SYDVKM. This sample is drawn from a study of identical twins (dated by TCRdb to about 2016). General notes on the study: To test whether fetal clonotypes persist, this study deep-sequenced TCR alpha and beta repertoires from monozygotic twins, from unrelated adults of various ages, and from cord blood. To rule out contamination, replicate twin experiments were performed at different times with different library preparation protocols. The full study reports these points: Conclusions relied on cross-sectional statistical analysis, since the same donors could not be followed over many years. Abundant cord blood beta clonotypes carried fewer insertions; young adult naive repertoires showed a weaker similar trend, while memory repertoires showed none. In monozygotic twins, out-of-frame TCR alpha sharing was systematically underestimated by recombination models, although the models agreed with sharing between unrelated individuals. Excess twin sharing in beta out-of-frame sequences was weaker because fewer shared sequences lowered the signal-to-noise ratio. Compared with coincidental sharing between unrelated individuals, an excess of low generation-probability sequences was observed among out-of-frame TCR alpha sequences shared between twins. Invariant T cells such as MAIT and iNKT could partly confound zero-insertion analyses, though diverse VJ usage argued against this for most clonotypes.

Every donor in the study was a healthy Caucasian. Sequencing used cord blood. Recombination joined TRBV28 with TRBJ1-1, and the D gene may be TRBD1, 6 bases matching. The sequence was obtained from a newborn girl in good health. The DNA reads TGTGCCAGCAGTCCCAGACAGGAGATTATACTAACTGAAGCTTTCTTT. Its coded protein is CASSPRQEIILTEAFF. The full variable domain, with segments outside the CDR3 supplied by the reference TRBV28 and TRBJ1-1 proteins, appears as DVKVTQSSRYLVKRTGEKVFLECVQDMDHENMFWYRQDPGLGLRLIYFSYDVKMKEKGDIPEGYSVSREKKERFSLILESASTNQTSMYLCASSPRQEIILTEAFFGQGTRLTVV.